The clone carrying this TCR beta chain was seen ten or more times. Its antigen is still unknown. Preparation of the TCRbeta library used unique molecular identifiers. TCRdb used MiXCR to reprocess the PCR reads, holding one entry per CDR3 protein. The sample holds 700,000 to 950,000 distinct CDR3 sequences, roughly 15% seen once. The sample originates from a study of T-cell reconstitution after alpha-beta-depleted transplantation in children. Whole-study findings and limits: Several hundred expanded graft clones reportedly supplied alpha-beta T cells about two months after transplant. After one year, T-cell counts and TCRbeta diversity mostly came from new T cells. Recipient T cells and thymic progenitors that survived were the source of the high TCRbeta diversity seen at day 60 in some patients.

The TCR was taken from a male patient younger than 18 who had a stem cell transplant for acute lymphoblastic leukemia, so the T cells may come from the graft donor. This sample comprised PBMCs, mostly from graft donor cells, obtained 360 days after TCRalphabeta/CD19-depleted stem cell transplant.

The CDR3 sequence is CASRQAPLYGYTF. Here the CDR3 DNA reads TGTGCCAGCAGACAGGCCCCCCTCTATGGCTACACCTTC. The chain links TRBV2 to TRBJ1-2; weak D call: TRBD1 (5 bases). This CDR3 is 13 amino acids long. Trimming took 6 bases from V and 4 from J, leaving 12 bases between them. The germline V gene encodes CDR1 SNHLY and CDR2 FYNNEI.